This T cell receptor (beta chain) stems from a study of siplizumab effects on memory and regulatory T cells. The CDR3 length is 14 residues. From germline, CDR1 is SGHVS and CDR2 FNYEAQ. V was trimmed by 1 base and J by 10 bases, leaving 14 bases between them. Using immunoSEQ multiplex PCR, the repertoire was profiled, and TCRdb retains in-frame clones only, with some absent. The sample carries 95,000 to 100,000 clones, about nine tenths recorded once. The source of this sequence is a human donor in good health. The V and J genes are TRBV7-6 and TRBJ2-1, with D tentatively TRBD2 (5 bases). The material sequenced was non-Treg CD4+ T cells sorted from blood. This chain's CDR3 is CASSLEPAVGEQFF. CDR3 nucleotides: TGTGCCAGCAGCTTAGAGCCAGCGGTCGGGGAGCAGTTCTTC.